One T cell receptor beta chain is described in this entry. This sample stems from a study of blood T cell repertoires in COVID-19. At the level of the study: COVID-19 samples collected from the United States, Italy and Spain covered acute and convalescent phases. In each case, the material was cDNA or gDNA derived from T cells, B-cell-depleted T cells, or PBMCs.

Recruitment covered fewer than 25 US areas and drew participants whose ages spanned 18 to 89 years. Clinical histories supplied by participants themselves formed the basis of cohort assignment. The repertoire was sequenced with immunoSEQ multiplex PCR; TCRdb's copy has only in-frame clones and lacks some. The data hold some 300,000 clones, with under 90% observed a single time. The CDR3 extends over 12 amino acids. V lost 6 bases and J lost 2, with 8 bases in between. The receptor's source is a man aged 25-40 years who had recovered from COVID-19. Sequenced sample: PBMCs or T cells enriched from blood (not recorded which). This chain uses TRBV12-3 or TRBV12-4 with TRBJ2-7, with a weak D call TRBD2 (5 bases). The CDR3 bases are TGTGCCAGCAGCATCGGGACCTACGAGCAGTACTTC. Amino acids: CASSIGTYEQYF.